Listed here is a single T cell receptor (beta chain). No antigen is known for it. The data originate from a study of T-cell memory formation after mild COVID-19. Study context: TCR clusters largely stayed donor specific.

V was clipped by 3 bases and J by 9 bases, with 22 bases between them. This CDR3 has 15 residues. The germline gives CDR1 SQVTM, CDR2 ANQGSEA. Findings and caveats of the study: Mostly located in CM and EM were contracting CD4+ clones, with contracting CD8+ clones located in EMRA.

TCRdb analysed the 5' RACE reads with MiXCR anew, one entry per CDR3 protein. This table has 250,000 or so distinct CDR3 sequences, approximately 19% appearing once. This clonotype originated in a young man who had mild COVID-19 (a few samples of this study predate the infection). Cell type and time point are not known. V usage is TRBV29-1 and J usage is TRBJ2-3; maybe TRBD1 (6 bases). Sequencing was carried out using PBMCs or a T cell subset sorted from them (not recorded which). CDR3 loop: CSVDMRTTGLGTQYF. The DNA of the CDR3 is TGCAGCGTTGATATGCGAACGACAGGCCTAGGGACGCAGTATTTT.